These 2 T cell receptor beta chains were sequenced from one sample in a study of T-cell memory formation after mild COVID-19. TCRdb redid the calling of the 5' RACE reads with MiXCR, one entry per CDR3 protein. In the table there are about 270,000 distinct CDR3 sequences, 15% to 20% of which are singletons. The specimen was PBMCs or a T cell subset sorted from them (not recorded which). The receptors shown here come from a man in his late teens or twenties who had mild COVID-19 (a few samples of this study predate the infection). Cell type and time point are not known.

The chain is built from TRBV7-2 and TRBJ2-5, with D perhaps TRBD1 or TRBD2 (5 bases each). The CDR3 covers 14 residues. V lost 1 base and J lost 5, with 11 bases in between. Germline V gene lookup returns CDR1 SGHTA and CDR2 FQGNSA. The CDR3 here is CASSLGTTGETQYF. The DNA for the CDR3 is TGTGCCAGCAGCTTAGGGACAACGGGGGAGACCCAGTACTTC.

The chain combines TRBV7-6 with TRBJ2-7; no clear D gene. Per the germline V gene, CDR1 is SGHVS and CDR2 is FNYEAQ. This CDR3 region has 13 residues. Trimming cost V 0 bases and J 3 bases, with 6 bases left between them. DNA for the CDR3: TGTGCCAGCAGCTTAGCGGGCAGCTACGAGCAGTACGTC. Amino acid sequence: CASSLAGSYEQYV.